A selection of T cell receptor beta chains follows, all from one sample in a study of cytomegalovirus exposure and HLA in healthy donors. Sequenced by immunoSEQ multiplex PCR; TCRdb stores in-frame clones only, minus some. The sample consists of over 200,000 clones, roughly 83% of them appearing once. Sequenced material: PBMCs. The receptors here all came from a woman younger than 35 in good health and CMV-seronegative. Both conserved end residues are part of each CDR3. The order of the fields is clone size, J gene, D gene, V gene, CDR3 DNA, CDR3 protein. A D gene is named only where the DNA matches it firmly. Where a row states a size, it is once, few, many or the class of an expanded clone; other rows omit it.

>NA|TRBJ1-2|NA|TRBV7-3
TGTGCCAGCAGCTCAGGGACGGGCGGATTCGACGGCTACACCTTC
CASSSGTGGFDGYTF
>NA|TRBJ2-2|TRBD2|TRBV5-1
TGCGCCAGCAGTTGGCTAGCGGGAGGTGGCACCGGGGAGCTGTTTTTT
CASSWLAGGGTGELFF
>NA|TRBJ2-2|TRBD2|TRBV2
TGTGCCAGCAGTTCTAGCGGGATGTACACCGGGGAGCTGTTTTTT
CASSSSGMYTGELFF
>NA|TRBJ1-1|TRBD1|TRBV11-2
TGTGCCAGCAGCTTAAGGGGGCTCGAGAACACTGAAGCTTTCTTT
CASSLRGLENTEAFF
>NA|TRBJ2-3|NA|TRBV19
TGTGCCAGTAGCTTGGGACCGCGAGCAGATACGCAGTATTTT
CASSLGPRADTQYF
>NA|TRBJ2-3|NA|TRBV27
TGTGCCAGCAGTCCAGTCAGCACAGATACGCAGTATTTT
CASSPVSTDTQYF
>NA|TRBJ2-7|TRBD1|TRBV6-5
TGTGCCAGCAGCTCCAGGGGGAACTCCTACGAGCAGTACTTC
CASSSRGNSYEQYF
>NA|TRBJ2-3|NA|TRBV11-3
TGTGCCAGCAGCCTCCCGGGAGGCACAGATACGCAGTATTTT
CASSLPGGTDTQYF
>NA|TRBJ1-4|NA|TRBV2
TGTGCCAGCAGTGACATTAACGGGGTTAATGAAAAACTGTTTTTT
CASSDINGVNEKLFF
>NA|TRBJ2-7|TRBD1|TRBV29-1
TGCAGCGCAGCAACAGGGGCTCGCGAGCAGTACTTC
CSAATGAREQYF
>NA|TRBJ1-5|NA|TRBV30
TGTGCCTGGAGTAATGAGTACGGAGGGCGCAATCAGCCCCAGCATTTT
CAWSNEYGGRNQPQHF
>few|TRBJ1-1|NA|TRBV28
TGTGCCAGCAGTTTAGGGGGAGGGAACACTGAAGCTTTCTTT
CASSLGGGNTEAFF
>few|TRBJ2-7|TRBD1|TRBV5-1
TGCGCCAGCAGCCCGGGCCCCCGGGACAGCTCCTACGAGCAGTACTTC
CASSPGPRDSSYEQYF
>once|TRBJ2-5|NA|TRBV10-3
TGTGCCATCAGTTCCCAGGGGGAGACCCAGTACTTC
CAISSQGETQYF
>NA|TRBJ2-5|TRBD2|TRBV27
TGTGCCAGCAGCTCGACTAGCGGGAGGCTCGAGACCCAGTACTTC
CASSSTSGRLETQYF
>NA|TRBJ1-5|TRBD1|TRBV28
TGTGCCAGCAGTTTTCGGGACAGGGGTTATCGCAATCAGCCCCAGCATTTT
CASSFRDRGYRNQPQHF
>NA|TRBJ1-1|NA|TRBV27
TGTGCCAGCCTTACTTGGACATATAGGAACACTGAAGCTTTCTTT
CASLTWTYRNTEAFF
>NA|TRBJ2-1|NA|TRBV9
TGTGCCAGCAGCCCCGACAGCTACAATGAGCAGTTCTTC
CASSPDSYNEQFF
>NA|TRBJ1-3|NA|TRBV30
TGTGCCTGGACTACAGGTTACTACTCTGGAAACACCATATATTTT
CAWTTGYYSGNTIYF
>NA|TRBJ2-7|TRBD2|TRBV29-1
TGCAGCGTTACTAAACTAGCGGGACGCTACGAGCAGTACTTC
CSVTKLAGRYEQYF
>NA|TRBJ1-2|TRBD1|TRBV6-5
TGTGCCAGCAGTTTATCGGGACAGCTTGGCTACACCTTC
CASSLSGQLGYTF
>NA|TRBJ2-1|NA|TRBV13
TGTGCCAGCAGGAACCTAAAGCATGAGCAGTTCTTC
CASRNLKHEQFF
>few|TRBJ2-2|TRBD1|TRBV29-1
TGCAGCATCGCCAGGGGGCGAGGCGGGGAGCTGTTTTTT
CSIARGRGGELFF
>NA|TRBJ2-6|NA|TRBV27
TGTGCCAGCAGTACCACCCGGGGGATCATCGGGGCCAACGTCCTGACTTTC
CASSTTRGIIGANVLTF
>NA|TRBJ1-5|TRBD1|TRBV6-1
TGTGCCAGCAGGACGGACAGGCGCGATCAGCCCCAGCATTTT
CASRTDRRDQPQHF
>NA|TRBJ2-7|NA|TRBV6-1
TGTGCCAGCAGGGGGGGATGGGTCTCCTACGAGCAGTACTTC
CASRGGWVSYEQYF
>NA|TRBJ1-3|NA|TRBV5-6
TGTGCCAGCAGCTTGAGAAGGATCCCTGGAAACACCATATATTTT
CASSLRRIPGNTIYF
>NA|TRBJ2-3|NA|TRBV27
TGTGCCAGCAGCCCCCTGGGCACAGATACGCAGTATTTT
CASSPLGTDTQYF
>NA|TRBJ1-2|TRBD1|TRBV27
TGTGCCAGCAGTCAAGGGACAGGGCCTGTCTATGGCTACACCTTC
CASSQGTGPVYGYTF
>NA|TRBJ2-7|TRBD2|TRBV11-3
TGTGCCAGCAGCTTAGGAGCGGGAGGGCCGTCTCACTACGAGCAGTACTTC
CASSLGAGGPSHYEQYF
>once|TRBJ1-2|NA|TRBV6-6
TGTGCCAGCAGTTTCAACCCTTGGGGCGATGGCTACACCTTC
CASSFNPWGDGYTF
>NA|TRBJ2-7|NA|TRBV5-1
TGCGCCAGCAGCTTGGGGCTAGCGAGCACCTACGAGCAGTACTTC
CASSLGLASTYEQYF
>NA|TRBJ2-7|NA|TRBV2
TGTGCCAGCAAGGAGCGGTTCGGCTCCTACGAGCAGTACTTC
CASKERFGSYEQYF
>few|TRBJ1-3|NA|TRBV7-9
TGTGCCAGCAGCTTACCAGGGGCGGGAAACACCATATATTTT
CASSLPGAGNTIYF
>once|TRBJ1-1|NA|TRBV20-1
TGCAGTGCTACGATGAGTACTGAAGCTTTCTTT
CSATMSTEAFF
>NA|TRBJ2-1|NA|TRBV9
TGTGCCAGCAGCGTAGCCCCGAGCTCCTACAATGAGCAGTTCTTC
CASSVAPSSYNEQFF
>NA|TRBJ1-1|NA|TRBV30
TGTGCCTGGAATCCTTACGTTGGGGTGGGCACTGAAGCTTTCTTT
CAWNPYVGVGTEAFF
>NA|TRBJ1-1|NA|TRBV27
TGTGCCAGCCGCCGATTGGACACTGAAGCTTTCTTT
CASRRLDTEAFF